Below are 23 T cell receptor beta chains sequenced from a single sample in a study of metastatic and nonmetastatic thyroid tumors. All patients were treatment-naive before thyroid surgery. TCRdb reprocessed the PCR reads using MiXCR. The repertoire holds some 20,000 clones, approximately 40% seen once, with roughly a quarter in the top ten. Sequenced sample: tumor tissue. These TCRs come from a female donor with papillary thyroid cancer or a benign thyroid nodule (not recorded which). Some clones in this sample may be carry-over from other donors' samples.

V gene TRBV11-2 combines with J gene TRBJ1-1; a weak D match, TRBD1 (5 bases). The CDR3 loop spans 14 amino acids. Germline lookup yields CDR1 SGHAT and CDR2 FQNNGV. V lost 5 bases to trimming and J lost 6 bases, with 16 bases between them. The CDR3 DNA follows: TGTGCCAGCAGCCTCTTGGGGGAGGTTGCTGAAGCTTTCTTT. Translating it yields CASSLLGEVAEAFF.

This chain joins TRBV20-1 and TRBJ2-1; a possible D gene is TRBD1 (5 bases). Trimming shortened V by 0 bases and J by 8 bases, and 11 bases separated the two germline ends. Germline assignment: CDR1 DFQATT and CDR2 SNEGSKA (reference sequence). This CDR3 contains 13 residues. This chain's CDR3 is CSARDARGDEQFF. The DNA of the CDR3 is TGCAGTGCTAGAGACGCAAGGGGCGATGAGCAGTTCTTC.

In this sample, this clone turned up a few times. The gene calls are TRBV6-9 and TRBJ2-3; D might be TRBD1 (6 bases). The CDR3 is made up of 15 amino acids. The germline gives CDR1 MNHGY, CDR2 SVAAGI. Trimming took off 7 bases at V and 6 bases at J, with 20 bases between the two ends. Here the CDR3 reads CASTPTTGLRDTQYF. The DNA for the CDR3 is TGTGCCAGCACCCCCACCACAGGGCTCCGGGATACGCAGTATTTT.

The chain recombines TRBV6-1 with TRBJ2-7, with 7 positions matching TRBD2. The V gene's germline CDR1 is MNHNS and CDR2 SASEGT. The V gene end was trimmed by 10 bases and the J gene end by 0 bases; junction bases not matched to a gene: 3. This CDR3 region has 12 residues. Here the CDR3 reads CATGLTSYEQYF. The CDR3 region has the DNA TGTGCCACGGGACTAACCTCCTACGAGCAGTACTTC.

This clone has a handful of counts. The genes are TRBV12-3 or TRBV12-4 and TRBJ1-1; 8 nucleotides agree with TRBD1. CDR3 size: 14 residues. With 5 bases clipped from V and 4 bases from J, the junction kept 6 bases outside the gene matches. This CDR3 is CASSPRGRGTEAFF. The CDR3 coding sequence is TGTGCCAGCAGTCCCAGGGGGCGAGGCACTGAAGCTTTCTTT.

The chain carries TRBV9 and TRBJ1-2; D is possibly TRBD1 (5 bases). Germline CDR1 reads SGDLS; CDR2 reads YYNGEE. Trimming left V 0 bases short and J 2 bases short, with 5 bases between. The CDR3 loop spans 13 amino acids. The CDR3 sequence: CASSVDRNYGYTF. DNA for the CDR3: TGTGCCAGCAGCGTAGACAGGAACTATGGCTACACCTTC.

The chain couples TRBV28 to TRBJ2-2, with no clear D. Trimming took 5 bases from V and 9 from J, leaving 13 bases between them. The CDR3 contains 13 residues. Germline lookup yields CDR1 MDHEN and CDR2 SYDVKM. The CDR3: CASSAWNSRELFF. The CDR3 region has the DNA TGTGCCAGCAGTGCCTGGAATAGCCGGGAGCTGTTTTTT. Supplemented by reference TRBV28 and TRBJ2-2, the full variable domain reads DVKVTQSSRYLVKRTGEKVFLECVQDMDHENMFWYRQDPGLGLRLIYFSYDVKMKEKGDIPEGYSVSREKKERFSLILESASTNQTSMYLCASSAWNSRELFFGEGSRLTVL.

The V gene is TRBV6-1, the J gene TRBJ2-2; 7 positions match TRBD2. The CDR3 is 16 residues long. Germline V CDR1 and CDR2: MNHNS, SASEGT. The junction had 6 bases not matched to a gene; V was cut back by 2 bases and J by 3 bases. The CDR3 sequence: CASSELTSDYTGELFF. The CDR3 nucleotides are TGTGCCAGCAGTGAATTAACTAGCGACTACACCGGGGAGCTGTTTTTT.

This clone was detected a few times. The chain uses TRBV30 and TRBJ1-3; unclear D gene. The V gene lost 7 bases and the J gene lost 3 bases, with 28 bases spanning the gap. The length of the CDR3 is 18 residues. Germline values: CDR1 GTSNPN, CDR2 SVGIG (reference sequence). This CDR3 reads CAFYPLFRTVVGGNTIYF. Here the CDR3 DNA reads TGTGCCTTTTACCCACTTTTCCGGACGGTAGTGGGTGGAAACACCATATATTTT. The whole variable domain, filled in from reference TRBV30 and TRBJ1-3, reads SQTIHQWPATLVQPVGSPLSLECTVEGTSNPNLYWYRQAAGRGLQLLFYSVGIGQISSEVPQNLSASRPQDRQFILSSKKLLLSDSGFYLCAFYPLFRTVVGGNTIYFGEGSWLTVV.

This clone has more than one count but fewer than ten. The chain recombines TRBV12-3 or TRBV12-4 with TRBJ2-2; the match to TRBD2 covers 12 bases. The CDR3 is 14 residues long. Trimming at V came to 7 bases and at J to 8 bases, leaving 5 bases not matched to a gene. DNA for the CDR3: TGTGCCAGCACCTGGACTAGCGGGACTGGGGAGCTGTTTTTT. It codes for CASTWTSGTGELFF.

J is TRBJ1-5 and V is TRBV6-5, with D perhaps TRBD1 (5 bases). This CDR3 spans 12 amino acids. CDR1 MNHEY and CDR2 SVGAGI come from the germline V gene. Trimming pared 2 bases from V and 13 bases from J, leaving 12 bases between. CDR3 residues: CASSYRGGDQHF. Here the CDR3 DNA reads TGTGCCAGCAGTTACAGGGGTGGCGATCAGCATTTT.

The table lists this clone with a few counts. CDR3 in DNA: TGTGCCAGCAGTGACGCGGACACCGGGGAGCTGTTTTTT. Protein sequence: CASSDADTGELFF. The chain has TRBV6-4 and TRBJ2-2, with D unclear. Trimming took 2 bases from V and 3 from J, leaving 4 bases between them. The CDR3 spans 13 residues. CDR1 and CDR2 (germline): MRHNA, SNTAGT.

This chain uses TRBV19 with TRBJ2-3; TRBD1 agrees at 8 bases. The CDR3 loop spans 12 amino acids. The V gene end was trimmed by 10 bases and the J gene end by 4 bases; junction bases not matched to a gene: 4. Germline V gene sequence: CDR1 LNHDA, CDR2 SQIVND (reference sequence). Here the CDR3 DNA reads TGTGCCACCGCGACAGGGGCAGATACGCAGTATTTT. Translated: CATATGADTQYF.

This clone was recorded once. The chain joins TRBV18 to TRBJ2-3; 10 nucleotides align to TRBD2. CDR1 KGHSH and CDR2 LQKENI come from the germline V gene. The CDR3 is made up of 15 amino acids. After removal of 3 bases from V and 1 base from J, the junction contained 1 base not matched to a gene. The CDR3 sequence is CASSPGTSGTDTQYF. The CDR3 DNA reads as TGTGCCAGCTCACCCGGGACTAGCGGCACAGATACGCAGTATTTT.

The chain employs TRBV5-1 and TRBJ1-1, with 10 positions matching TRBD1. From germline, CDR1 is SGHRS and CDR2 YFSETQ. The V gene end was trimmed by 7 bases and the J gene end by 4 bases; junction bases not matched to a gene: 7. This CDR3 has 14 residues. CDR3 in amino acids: CASGTGALGTEAFF. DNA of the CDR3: TGCGCCAGCGGGACAGGGGCCCTGGGCACTGAAGCTTTCTTT. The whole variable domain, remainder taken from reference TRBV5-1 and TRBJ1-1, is KAGVTQTPRYLIKTRGQQVTLSCSPISGHRSVSWYQQTPGQGLQFLFEYFSETQRNKGNFPGRFSGRQFSNSRSEMNVSTLELGDSALYLCASGTGALGTEAFFGQGTRLTVV.

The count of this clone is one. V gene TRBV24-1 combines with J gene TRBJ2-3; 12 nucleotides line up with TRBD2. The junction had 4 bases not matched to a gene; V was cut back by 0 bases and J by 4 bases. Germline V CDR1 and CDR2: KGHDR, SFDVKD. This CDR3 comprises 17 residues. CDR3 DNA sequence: TGTGCCACCAGTGATTTGCCTAGCGGGGGGGCTCCAGATACGCAGTATTTT. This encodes CATSDLPSGGAPDTQYF.

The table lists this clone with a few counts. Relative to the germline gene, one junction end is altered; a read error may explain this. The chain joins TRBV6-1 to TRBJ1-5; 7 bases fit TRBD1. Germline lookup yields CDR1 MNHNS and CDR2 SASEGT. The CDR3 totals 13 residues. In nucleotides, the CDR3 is TGTGCCAGCAGCGACAGGGAGAATCAACCCCAGCATTTT. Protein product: CASSDRENQPQHF.

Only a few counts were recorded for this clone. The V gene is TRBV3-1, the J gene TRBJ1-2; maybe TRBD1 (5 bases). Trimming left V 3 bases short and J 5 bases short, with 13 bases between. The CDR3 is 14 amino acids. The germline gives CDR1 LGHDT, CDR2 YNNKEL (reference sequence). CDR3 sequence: CASSQAGTEYGYTF. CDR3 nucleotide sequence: TGTGCCAGCAGCCAGGCCGGGACCGAGTATGGCTACACCTTC.

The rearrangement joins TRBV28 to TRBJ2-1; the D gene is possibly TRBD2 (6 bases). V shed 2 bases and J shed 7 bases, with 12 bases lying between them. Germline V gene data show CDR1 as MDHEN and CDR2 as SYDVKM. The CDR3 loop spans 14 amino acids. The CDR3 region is CASSLVARENEQFF. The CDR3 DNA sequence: TGTGCCAGCAGTTTAGTCGCGCGGGAAAATGAGCAGTTCTTC.

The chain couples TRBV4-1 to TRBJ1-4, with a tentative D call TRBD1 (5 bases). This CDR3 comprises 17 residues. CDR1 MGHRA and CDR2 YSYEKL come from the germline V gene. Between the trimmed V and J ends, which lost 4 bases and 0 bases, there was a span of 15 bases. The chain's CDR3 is CASSPGADPSTNEKLFF. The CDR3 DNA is TGCGCCAGCAGCCCCGGGGCGGACCCCTCAACTAATGAAAAACTGTTTTTT.

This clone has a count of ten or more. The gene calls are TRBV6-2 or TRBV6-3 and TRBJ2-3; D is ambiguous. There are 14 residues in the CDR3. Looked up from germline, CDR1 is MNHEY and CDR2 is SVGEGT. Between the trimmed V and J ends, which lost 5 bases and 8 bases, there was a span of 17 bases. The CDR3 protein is CASSPIGIKATQYF. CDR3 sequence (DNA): TGTGCCAGCAGTCCCATAGGAATAAAGGCTACGCAGTATTTT.

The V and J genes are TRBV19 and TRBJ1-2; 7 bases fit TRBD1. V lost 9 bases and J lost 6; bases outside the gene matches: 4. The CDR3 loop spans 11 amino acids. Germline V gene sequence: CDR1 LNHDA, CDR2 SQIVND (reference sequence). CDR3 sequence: CASRQGDGYTF. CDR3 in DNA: TGTGCCAGCCGACAGGGCGATGGCTACACCTTC.

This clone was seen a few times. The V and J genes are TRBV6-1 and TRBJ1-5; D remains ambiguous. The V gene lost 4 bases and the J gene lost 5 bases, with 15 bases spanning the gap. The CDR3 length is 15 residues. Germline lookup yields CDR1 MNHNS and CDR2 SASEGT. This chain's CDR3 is CASSVETGSYQPQHF. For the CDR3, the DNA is TGTGCCAGCAGTGTTGAAACGGGGTCTTATCAGCCCCAGCATTTT.